This is a list of T cell receptor beta chains from one sample in a study of blood T cell repertoires in COVID-19. Data came from immunoSEQ multiplex PCR; TCRdb stores just in-frame clones and leaves some out. This sample has about 41,000 clones, with about four fifths found just once. The sample consisted of peripheral blood. Receptors originate from a woman aged 80 or over with acute or convalescent COVID-19. The CDR3 runs from the conserved cysteine through the conserved F or W. The D gene is left open where the match is weak. Only part of the rows carry a size: once, few, many, or a class if the clone is expanded.

d_gene	v_gene	abundance	j_gene	CDR3nt	CDR3aa
TRBD1	TRBV4-2	.	TRBJ1-1	TGTGCCAGCAGCCAAGTTGGCGGGACAGGGAAGAACACTGAAGCTTTCTTT	CASSQVGGTGKNTEAFF
.	TRBV4-2	.	TRBJ2-1	TGTGCCAGCAGCCAATCGGCGGCTCCCAGCTCCTACAATGAGCAGTTCTTC	CASSQSAAPSSYNEQFF
.	TRBV10-3	few	TRBJ2-3	TGTGCCATCAGTGATTCGAGACGTCGGAGTCTCACAGATACGCAGTATTTT	CAISDSRRRSLTDTQYF
TRBD1	TRBV30	.	TRBJ2-7	TGTGCCTGGAAGGACAGGTCGAACGAGCAGTACTTC	CAWKDRSNEQYF
.	TRBV15	.	TRBJ2-7	TGTGCCACCAGCAGACCAGACAGTCCCTACGAGCAGTACTTC	CATSRPDSPYEQYF
TRBD2	TRBV7-6	.	TRBJ2-7	TGTGCCAGCAGCTCACAGCGGGACGCCTCCTACGAGCAGTACTTC	CASSSQRDASYEQYF
.	TRBV19	once	TRBJ1-5	TGTGCCAGTAGTCTTTGGACAGACCAATTAGCCCAGCATTTT	CASSLWTDQLAQHF
.	TRBV7-9	.	TRBJ1-1	TGTGCCAGCAGCTTAGCGACTGTGACCGGGGAAGCTTTCTTT	CASSLATVTGEAFF
.	TRBV19	.	TRBJ1-5	TGTGCCACAACGGGGGGGGCCCTACAGCCCCAGCATTTT	CATTGGALQPQHF
.	TRBV30	.	TRBJ2-2	TGTGCCTGGAGGGCCGACACCGGGGAGCTGTTTTTT	CAWRADTGELFF
.	TRBV5-1	.	TRBJ2-3	TGCGCCAGCAGCTCCTCCCCTAGCACAGATACGCAGTATTTT	CASSSSPSTDTQYF
TRBD1	TRBV2	.	TRBJ1-1	TGTGCCAGCAGCCCCACCCGACAGGGGAGGACTGAAGCTTTCTTT	CASSPTRQGRTEAFF
.	TRBV7-2	.	TRBJ1-1	TGTGCCAGCAAGGAGTTACGGAGCACTGAAGCTTTCTTT	CASKELRSTEAFF
TRBD1	TRBV4-3	.	TRBJ1-2	TGCGCCAGCAGCCAAGTACCCTTGGGACAGGCTAACTATGGCTACACCTTC	CASSQVPLGQANYGYTF
TRBD1	TRBV18	.	TRBJ2-1	TGTGCCAGCTCACCAGGGGGACAGGCCTTGAATGAGCAGTTCTTC	CASSPGGQALNEQFF
.	TRBV6-5	few	TRBJ2-5	TGTGCCAGCAGTTACTCCGGGGGGCAGAAGACCCAGTACTTC	CASSYSGGQKTQYF
.	TRBV30	.	TRBJ1-6	TGTGCCTGGAGTGTACGAGGGTCCGACTCACCCCTCCACTTT	CAWSVRGSDSPLHF
.	TRBV11-3	once	TRBJ2-5	TGTGCCAGCAGCGCACCCGGGGTCGAGACCCAGTACTTC	CASSAPGVETQYF
.	TRBV10-2	.	TRBJ2-5	TGCGCCAGCAGTGAAACAGGCCCCCAGACCCAGTACTTC	CASSETGPQTQYF
TRBD2	TRBV28	.	TRBJ2-4	TGTGCCAGCGCCGGGGGGGCCAAAAACATTCAGTACTTC	CASAGGAKNIQYF
.	TRBV24-1	.	TRBJ2-2	TGTGCCACCAGTGCGGGACAACAGAACACCGGGGAGCTGTTTTTT	CATSAGQQNTGELFF
.	TRBV3-1/TRBV3-2	.	TRBJ2-6	TGTGCCAGCAGTCCGCTAGGGGCCAACGTCCTGACTTTC	CASSPLGANVLTF
TRBD1	TRBV6-5	few	TRBJ1-5	TGTGCCAGCAGTCGGACAGGGGACCAGCCCCAGCATTTT	CASSRTGDQPQHF
TRBD1	TRBV6-2/TRBV6-3	once	TRBJ1-2	TGTGCCAGCAGCCTTGGGACAGCCTATGGCTACACCTTC	CASSLGTAYGYTF
.	TRBV3-1/TRBV3-2	.	TRBJ2-1	TGTGCCAGCAGCAACCCCAGACTAGACAAGCAGTTCTTC	CASSNPRLDKQFF
TRBD1	TRBV18	.	TRBJ2-3	TGTGCCAGCTCACTCTGGACAGGGTCGGCAGATACGCAGTATTTT	CASSLWTGSADTQYF
.	TRBV5-1	.	TRBJ1-1	TGCGCCAGCAGCTTGGTCAGGGGAGATACTGAAGCTTTCTTT	CASSLVRGDTEAFF
TRBD1	TRBV7-8	.	TRBJ1-6	TGTGCCAGCAGCTCAGCGGGACAGATCAACATCGATATAGGTTCACCCCTCCACTTT	CASSSAGQINIDIGSPLHF
TRBD1	TRBV7-9	few	TRBJ2-1	TGTGCCAGCAGCTCTGGACAGGCTAAATCCAACTACAATGAGCAGTTCTTC	CASSSGQAKSNYNEQFF
TRBD1	TRBV19	.	TRBJ1-1	TGTGCCAGTAGTATATCTAGCACAGGGGAAGAAGCTTTCTTT	CASSISSTGEEAFF
.	TRBV27	.	TRBJ1-5	TGTGCCAGCAGCATCCGTGGGGGGAGACAGCCCCAGCATTTT	CASSIRGGRQPQHF
TRBD1	TRBV19	.	TRBJ1-2	TGTGCCAGTATGAGTCGATACAAACCAACAGGGGGAACTATTTATGGCTACACCTTC	CASMSRYKPTGGTIYGYTF
TRBD2	TRBV7-9	.	TRBJ2-3	TGTGCCAGCAGCCCCGGGGGAGCGGGGATCACAGATACGCAGTATTTT	CASSPGGAGITDTQYF
.	TRBV29-1	.	TRBJ2-5	TGCAGCGTTGAAGATTACGGTCTGGTGAGAACCCAGTACTTC	CSVEDYGLVRTQYF
TRBD1	TRBV7-9	few	TRBJ1-2	TGTGCCAGCAGCGTACTCCGGGACAGGGACGGCTACACCTTC	CASSVLRDRDGYTF
TRBD2	TRBV7-9	few	TRBJ2-4	TGTGCCAGCAGCTTAGGAGAGGGACTAGGCAAAAACATTCAGTACTTC	CASSLGEGLGKNIQYF
.	TRBV2	.	TRBJ1-4	TGTGCCAGCAGTGCCAATCACAGGGTCACCTTAATTTCAACTAATGAAAAACTGTTTTTT	CASSANHRVTLISTNEKLFF
.	TRBV7-2	few	TRBJ2-7	TGTGCCAGCAGCTTAGGCCCCGGGACACGGTCCTACGAGCAGTACTTC	CASSLGPGTRSYEQYF
.	TRBV30	.	TRBJ2-1	TGTGCCTGGAGTCTGTTCGACTCTGAGCAGTTCTTC	CAWSLFDSEQFF
TRBD1	TRBV19	.	TRBJ1-1	TGTGCCAGTAGTCCCCGGGACAGGGGGAACACTGAAGCTTTCTTT	CASSPRDRGNTEAFF
.	TRBV2	.	TRBJ2-5	TGTGCCAGCAACGGGGGGCAATGGGAGACCCAGTACTTC	CASNGGQWETQYF
.	TRBV18	once	TRBJ2-1	TGTGCCAGCTCACCACCGGCAGGCTACAATGAGCAGTTCTTC	CASSPPAGYNEQFF
TRBD1	TRBV14	.	TRBJ1-1	TGTGCCAGCAGCCGATCACAGGGGTTTGGGACTGAAGCTTTCTTT	CASSRSQGFGTEAFF
TRBD1	TRBV5-1	.	TRBJ2-7	TGCGCCAGCAGCTTGGCGGGCGACAGGGGGTCCTACGAGCAGTACTTC	CASSLAGDRGSYEQYF
.	TRBV10-3	.	TRBJ1-6	TGTGCCATCAGTTCCGGGGACTATAATTCACCCCTCCACTTT	CAISSGDYNSPLHF
TRBD2	TRBV6-5	.	TRBJ2-7	TGTGCCAGCAGTAGAAGCGGGGCCTACGAGCAGTACTTC	CASSRSGAYEQYF
.	TRBV9	.	TRBJ1-5	TGTGCCAGCAGCGTAGGTGCGGGGTACAATCAGCCCCAGCATTTT	CASSVGAGYNQPQHF
.	TRBV6-1	.	TRBJ1-2	TGTGCCAGCAGTGAGGGTCCAGGGGCTAACTATGGCTACACCTTC	CASSEGPGANYGYTF
TRBD1	TRBV28	.	TRBJ1-6	TGTGCCAGCAGTTTAGGACAGGAGAATTCACCCCTCCACTTT	CASSLGQENSPLHF
TRBD1	TRBV10-3	.	TRBJ2-3	TGTGCCATCAGTGGGGACAGGGGACCGAGAGATACGCAGTATTTT	CAISGDRGPRDTQYF
.	TRBV7-9	.	TRBJ2-3	TGTGCCAGCAGCCGTCGGAGGTTTAGCACAGATACGCAGTATTTT	CASSRRRFSTDTQYF
TRBD2	TRBV24-1	.	TRBJ2-2	TGTGCCACCTGGGGGGGGGACACCGGGGAGCTGTTTTTT	CATWGGDTGELFF
.	TRBV7-9	.	TRBJ2-7	TGTGCCAGCAGTCCAGACATCTCCTACGAGCAGTACTTC	CASSPDISYEQYF
.	TRBV2	few	TRBJ2-7	TGTGCCAGCAGTGTTACGAGGGAGCAGTACTTC	CASSVTREQYF
.	TRBV6-5	.	TRBJ1-1	TGTGCCAGCAGCCCCCGGTTGAGCACTGAAGCTTTCTTT	CASSPRLSTEAFF
TRBD1	TRBV5-6	.	TRBJ2-5	TGTGCCAGCAGCGCGACAGGGGTCCAAGAGACCCAGTACTTC	CASSATGVQETQYF
.	TRBV28	.	TRBJ2-2	TGTGCCAGCAGTTTCATGAGTGGTACCACCGGGGAGCTGTTTTTT	CASSFMSGTTGELFF
TRBD1	TRBV12-5	.	TRBJ1-1	TGTGCTAGTGGGGCCACAGGGGACACTGAAGCTTTCTTT	CASGATGDTEAFF
TRBD1	TRBV5-6	.	TRBJ2-3	TGTGCCAGCAGCCCACCGGGACAGGGCACAGATACGCAGTATTTT	CASSPPGQGTDTQYF
TRBD2	TRBV2	.	TRBJ2-1	TGTGCCAGCAGCCTAGGGACTACCCTCAATGAGCAGTTCTTC	CASSLGTTLNEQFF